The 10 T cell receptor beta chains given below trace back to one sample, sequenced in a study of HIV-infected patients and healthy controls. All unsorted peripheral T cells were captured because whole blood was used without fractionation. About 540 ng RNA was reverse transcribed with alpha and beta constant-region primers. Each of the alpha and beta chains got its own library through chain-specific third strand synthesis with indices. TCRdb fed the 5' RACE reads into MiXCR, producing one record per CDR3 protein. The sample carries 10,000 to 15,000 distinct CDR3 sequences, roughly a tenth recorded once. Sample: blood. The receptor set was obtained from an adult in good health.

The CDR3 DNA reads TGTGCCAGCAGTGACGGGGGCCGTCGGACCGGGGAGCTGTTTTTT. Protein product: CASSDGGRRTGELFF. This chain uses TRBV2 with TRBJ2-2, with D perhaps TRBD1 or TRBD2 (6 bases each). Germline loops: CDR1 SNHLY, CDR2 FYNNEI. Trimming shortened V by 3 bases and J by 5 bases, and 13 bases separated the two germline ends. The CDR3 has 15 amino acids.

In its sample, this clonotype ranks as medium-sized. The chain combines TRBV7-9 with TRBJ1-1, with D hard to call. There are 15 residues in the CDR3. V shed 3 bases and J shed 4 bases, with 15 bases lying between them. Germline V gene sequence: CDR1 SEHNR, CDR2 FQNEAQ (reference sequence). CDR3: CASSLDSGRLTEAFF. In DNA form, the CDR3 reads TGTGCCAGCAGCTTGGATTCCGGGAGACTCACTGAAGCTTTCTTT.

The J gene is TRBJ1-1, the V gene TRBV5-4, with unresolved D. Germline V lookup: CDR1 SGHNT, CDR2 YYREEE (reference sequence). Trimming took 0 bases from V and 3 from J, leaving 9 bases between them. This CDR3 contains 14 residues. The DNA of the CDR3 is TGTGCCAGCAGCTTGGAGTGGTCGGACACTGAAGCTTTCTTT. Amino acids: CASSLEWSDTEAFF. The whole variable domain, remainder taken from reference TRBV5-4 and TRBJ1-1, is ETGVTQSPTHLIKTRGQQVTLRCSSQSGHNTVSWYQQALGQGPQFIFQYYREEENGRGNFPPRFSGLQFPNYSSELNVNALELDDSALYLCASSLEWSDTEAFFGQGTRLTVV.

In its sample, this clonotype is medium-sized. The genes are TRBV2 and TRBJ1-1; D ambiguous. V lost 4 bases to trimming and J lost 1 base, with 10 bases between them. The germline CDR1 and CDR2 sequences are SNHLY and FYNNEI. This CDR3 has 14 residues. CDR3 nucleotides: TGTGCCAGCAGTGTAGAAAGGGAGAACACTGAAGCTTTCTTT. Translating gives CASSVERENTEAFF.

In this sample, this clonotype turned up many times. This chain joins TRBV10-3 and TRBJ1-5, with D tentatively TRBD1 (6 bases). V was trimmed by 3 bases and J by 6 bases, leaving 6 bases between them. The CDR3 spans 12 residues. Germline V gene sequence: CDR1 ENHRY, CDR2 SYGVKD. The CDR3 spells CAISEGGQPQHF. CDR3 DNA sequence: TGTGCCATCAGTGAAGGGGGTCAGCCCCAGCATTTT.

The table lists this clonotype with many counts. This chain links TRBV4-1 with TRBJ1-4, with D hard to call. CDR1 MGHRA and CDR2 YSYEKL come from the germline V gene. The CDR3 runs to 15 residues. V dropped 4 bases and J dropped 0 bases, with 9 bases sitting between them. The CDR3 DNA follows: TGCGCCAGCAGCCTAAGCACCACAACTAATGAAAAACTGTTTTTT. Translation gives CASSLSTTTNEKLFF.

This clonotype is medium-sized by share. J is TRBJ2-1 and V is TRBV29-1; 7 nucleotides line up with TRBD2. Trimming took 4 bases from V and 7 from J; bases not matched to a gene: 10. Germline V gene data show CDR1 as SQVTM and CDR2 as ANQGSEA. CDR3 length: 14 residues. CDR3 sequence (DNA): TGCAGCGTTGTAGTGGCGGGAGATAGAAATGAGCAGTTCTTC. Translated: CSVVVAGDRNEQFF.

This clonotype is classed as medium-sized. The chain joins TRBV5-6 to TRBJ2-3; D is possibly TRBD1 (7 bases). The V and J ends lost 5 bases and 6 bases respectively, with 10 bases between them. The germline V gene encodes CDR1 SGHDT and CDR2 YYEEEE. The CDR3 has 12 residues. DNA for the CDR3: TGTGCCAGCAGGACAGGGAGGGATACGCAGTATTTT. This gives the protein CASRTGRDTQYF.

The chain employs TRBV9 and TRBJ1-3, with TRBD1 as a possible D gene (6 bases). The V end was cut by 2 bases, the J end by 0 bases, with 9 bases between. The CDR3 extends over 15 amino acids. The germline V gene encodes CDR1 SGDLS and CDR2 YYNGEE. CDR3 DNA sequence: TGTGCCAGCAGCGTCACAGGGAGCTCTGGAAACACCATATATTTT. This encodes CASSVTGSSGNTIYF.

The chain recombines TRBV7-9 with TRBJ2-7; TRBD1 might be the D (6 bases). Germline V gene sequence: CDR1 SEHNR, CDR2 FQNEAQ (reference sequence). This CDR3 contains 13 residues. Trimming removed 8 bases from V and 2 bases from J, with 13 bases in between. This chain's CDR3 is CASSSDRTYEQYF. The CDR3 DNA is TGTGCCAGCTCCTCGGACAGAACCTACGAGCAGTACTTC. The full variable domain, with the rest looked up from reference TRBV7-9 and TRBJ2-7, is DTGVSQNPRHKITKRGQNVTFRCDPISEHNRLYWYRQTLGQGPEFLTYFQNEAQLEKSRLLSDRFSAERPKGSFSTLEIQRTEQGDSAMYLCASSSDRTYEQYFGPGTRLTVT.